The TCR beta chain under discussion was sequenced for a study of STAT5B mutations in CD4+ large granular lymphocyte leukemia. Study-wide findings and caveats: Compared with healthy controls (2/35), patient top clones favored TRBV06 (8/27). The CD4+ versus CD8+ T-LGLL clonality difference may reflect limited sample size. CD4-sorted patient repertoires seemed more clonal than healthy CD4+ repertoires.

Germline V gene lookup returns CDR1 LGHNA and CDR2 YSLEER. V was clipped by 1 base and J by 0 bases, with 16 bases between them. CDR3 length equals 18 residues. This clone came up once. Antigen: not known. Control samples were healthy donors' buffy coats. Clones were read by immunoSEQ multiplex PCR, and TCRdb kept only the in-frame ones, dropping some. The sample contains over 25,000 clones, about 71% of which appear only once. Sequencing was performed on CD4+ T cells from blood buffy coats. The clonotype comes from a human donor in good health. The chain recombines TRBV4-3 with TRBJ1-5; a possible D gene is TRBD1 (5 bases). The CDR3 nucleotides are TGCGCCAGCAGCCAAGCTTTAGGTGACAGCTATAGCAATCAGCCCCAGCATTTT. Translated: CASSQALGDSYSNQPQHF.